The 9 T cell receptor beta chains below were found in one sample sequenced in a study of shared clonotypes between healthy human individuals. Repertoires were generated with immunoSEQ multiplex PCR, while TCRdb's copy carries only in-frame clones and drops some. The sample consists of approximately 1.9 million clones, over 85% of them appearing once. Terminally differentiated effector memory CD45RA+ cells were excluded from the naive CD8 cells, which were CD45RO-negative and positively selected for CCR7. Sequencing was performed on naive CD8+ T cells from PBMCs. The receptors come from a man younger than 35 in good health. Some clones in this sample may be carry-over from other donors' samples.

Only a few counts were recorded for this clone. The DNA for the CDR3 is TGTGCCAGCAGCCCCCGGGGGAAAGGCTACACCTTC. As protein: CASSPRGKGYTF. This sequence joins TRBV7-9 and TRBJ1-2; TRBD1 might be the D (5 bases). This CDR3 has 12 residues. Looked up from germline, CDR1 is SEHNR and CDR2 is FQNEAQ (reference sequence). Trimming pared 5 bases from V and 8 bases from J, leaving 12 bases between.

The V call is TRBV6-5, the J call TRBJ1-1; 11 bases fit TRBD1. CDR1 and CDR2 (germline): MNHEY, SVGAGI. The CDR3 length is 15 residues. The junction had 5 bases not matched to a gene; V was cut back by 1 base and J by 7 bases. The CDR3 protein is CASSYFGQGAVEAFF. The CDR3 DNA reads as TGTGCCAGCAGTTACTTTGGACAGGGGGCTGTTGAAGCTTTCTTT.

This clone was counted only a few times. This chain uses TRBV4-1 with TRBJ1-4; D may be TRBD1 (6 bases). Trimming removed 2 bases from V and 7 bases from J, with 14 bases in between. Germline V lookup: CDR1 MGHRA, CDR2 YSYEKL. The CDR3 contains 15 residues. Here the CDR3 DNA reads TGCGCCAGCAGCCAACGGTTCGGGGGCGGTGAAAAACTGTTTTTT. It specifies CASSQRFGGGEKLFF.

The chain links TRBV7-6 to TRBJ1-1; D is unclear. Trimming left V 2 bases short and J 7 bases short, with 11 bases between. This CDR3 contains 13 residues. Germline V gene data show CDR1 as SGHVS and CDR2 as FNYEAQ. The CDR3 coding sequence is TGTGCCAGCAGCTTAAGTCGGGCGCGTGAAGCTTTCTTT. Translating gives CASSLSRAREAFF.

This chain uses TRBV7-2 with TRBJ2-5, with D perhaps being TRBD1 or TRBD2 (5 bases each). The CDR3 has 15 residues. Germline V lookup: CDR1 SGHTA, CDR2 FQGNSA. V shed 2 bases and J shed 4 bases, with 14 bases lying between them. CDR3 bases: TGTGCCAGCAGCTTAATGAGGGGAGTAGGAGAGACCCAGTACTTC. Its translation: CASSLMRGVGETQYF.

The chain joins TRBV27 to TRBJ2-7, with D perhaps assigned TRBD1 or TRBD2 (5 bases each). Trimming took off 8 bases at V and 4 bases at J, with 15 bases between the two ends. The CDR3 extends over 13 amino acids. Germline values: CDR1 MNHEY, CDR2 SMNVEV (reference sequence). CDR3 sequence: CASPGPRIYEQYF. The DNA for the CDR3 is TGTGCCAGCCCGGGACCGAGAATTTACGAGCAGTACTTC.

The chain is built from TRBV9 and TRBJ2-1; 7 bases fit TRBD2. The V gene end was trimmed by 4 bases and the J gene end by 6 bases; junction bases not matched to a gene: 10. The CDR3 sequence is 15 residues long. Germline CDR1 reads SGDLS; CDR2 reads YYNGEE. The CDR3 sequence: CASSPAGSGFNEQFF. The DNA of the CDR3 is TGTGCCAGCAGCCCCGCGGGTAGCGGGTTCAATGAGCAGTTCTTC.

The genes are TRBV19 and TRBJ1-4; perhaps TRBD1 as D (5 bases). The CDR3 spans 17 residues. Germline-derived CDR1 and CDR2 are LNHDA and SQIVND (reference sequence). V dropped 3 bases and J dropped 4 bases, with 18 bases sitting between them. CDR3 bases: TGTGCCAGTAGTATCTACGAGGGAGAGGGACTTAATGAAAAACTGTTTTTT. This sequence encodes CASSIYEGEGLNEKLFF.

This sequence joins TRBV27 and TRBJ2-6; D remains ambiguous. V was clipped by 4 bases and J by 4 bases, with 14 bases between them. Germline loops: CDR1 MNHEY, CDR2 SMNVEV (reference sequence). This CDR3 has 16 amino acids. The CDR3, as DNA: TGTGCCAGCAGTTCGGACGGTTCGTGGGGGGCCAACGTCCTGACTTTC. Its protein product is CASSSDGSWGANVLTF.